A single sample is the source of the 25 T cell receptor beta chains below, sequenced in a study of blood T cell repertoires in COVID-19 (dated by TCRdb to the early 2020s). Library preparation used the immunoSEQ multiplex PCR assay. Imported from immuneACCESS, the table was reduced by TCRdb to in-frame sequences with V and J called. These copies leave out some clones; in studies compared against another copy, an unresolved V gene accounts for under half, and the cause of the remainder is not known. The sample has 200,000 to 250,000 clones on record, 82% of them singletons. The top ten clonotypes cover roughly 4.6% of the sample. The sequenced sample consisted of peripheral blood. The receptor source for this set is a woman at least 80 years old with active or convalescent COVID-19.

The genes are TRBV7-8 and TRBJ2-1; D perhaps matches TRBD2 (6 bases). Deletions cut 5 bases from V and 1 base from J, with 15 bases between. CDR1 and CDR2 from the germline V gene are SGHVS and FQNEAQ. The CDR3 totals 16 residues. CDR3 amino acids: CASSLPRDWSYNEQFF. The CDR3 nucleotides read TGTGCCAGCAGCCTACCCCGGGACTGGTCCTACAATGAGCAGTTCTTC.

This clone was counted between two and nine times. The rearrangement uses TRBV5-6 and TRBJ2-2; D not resolved. The CDR3 contains 16 residues. The germline V and J ends were trimmed by 1 base and 4 bases, with 14 bases remaining between them. CDR1 and CDR2 from the germline V gene are SGHDT and YYEEEE. CDR3 in amino acids: CASSLPIDTVTGELFF. DNA for the CDR3: TGTGCCAGCAGCTTGCCCATCGACACGGTCACCGGGGAGCTGTTTTTT.

The genes are TRBV19 and TRBJ1-3; 7 bases agree with TRBD1. V trimming: 3 bases; J trimming: 0 bases; junction bases outside the gene matches: 5. Per the germline V gene, CDR1 is LNHDA and CDR2 is SQIVND (reference sequence). The CDR3 runs to 16 residues. The CDR3 DNA follows: TGTGCCAGTAGTATCTTCCGACAGGGCTCTGGAAACACCATATATTTT. It is translated as CASSIFRQGSGNTIYF. Looking up the rest from reference TRBV19 and TRBJ1-3 gives the full variable domain: DGGITQSPKYLFRKEGQNVTLSCEQNLNHDAMYWYRQDPGQGLRLIYYSQIVNDFQKGDIAEGYSVSREKKESFPLTVTSAQKNPTAFYLCASSIFRQGSGNTIYFGEGSWLTVV.

This rearrangement joins TRBV12-3 or TRBV12-4 to TRBJ2-1; no clear D gene. With 6 bases removed from V and 5 bases from J, the gap between germline ends came to 8 bases. This CDR3 contains 12 residues. The CDR3 here is CASSSENNEQFF. The CDR3 coding sequence is TGTGCCAGCAGCAGCGAGAACAATGAGCAGTTCTTC.

J is TRBJ2-7 and V is TRBV5-1; 9 nucleotides align to TRBD1. Germline V gene lookup returns CDR1 SGHRS and CDR2 YFSETQ. The CDR3 is 16 amino acids. The J segment lost 2 bases and the V segment lost 0 bases, leaving 6 bases of the junction unmatched. Here the CDR3 reads CASSLGRTGVAYEQYF. As DNA, the CDR3 is TGCGCCAGCAGCTTGGGTAGGACAGGGGTTGCCTACGAGCAGTACTTC.

This clone was picked up a small number of times. This chain connects TRBV2 to TRBJ1-2; tentative D call: TRBD1 (6 bases). CDR1 and CDR2 from the germline V gene are SNHLY and FYNNEI. CDR3 length: 13 residues. The ends were cut back, 7 bases at V and 2 bases at J, with 11 bases in the middle. The chain's CDR3 is CASTFQGNYGYTF. In DNA, the CDR3 is TGTGCCAGCACTTTCCAGGGGAACTATGGCTACACCTTC.

The rearrangement joins TRBV2 to TRBJ2-7; D is perhaps TRBD1 (5 bases). The germline gives CDR1 SNHLY, CDR2 FYNNEI. Trimming cost V 6 bases and J 6 bases, with 18 bases left between them. The CDR3 is 14 amino acids. Written as DNA, the CDR3 is TGTGCCAGCAGGAGAGAGGTAGGGGAAGTCGAGCAGTACTTC. This sequence encodes CASRREVGEVEQYF. Drawing the rest from reference TRBV2 and TRBJ2-7, the complete variable domain is EPEVTQTPSHQVTQMGQEVILRCVPISNHLYFYWYRQILGQKVEFLVSFYNNEISEKSEIFDDQFSVERPDGSNFTLKIRSTKLEDSAMYFCASRREVGEVEQYFGPGTRLTVT.

The chain has TRBV5-1 and TRBJ2-1, with 10 bases that match TRBD2. Germline CDR1 is SGHRS and CDR2 is YFSETQ. The CDR3 sequence is 15 residues long. J lost 10 bases, V lost 3 bases, and 10 bases had no gene match. CDR3 protein: CASSSASGSQEEQFF. Written as DNA, the CDR3 is TGCGCCAGCAGCTCAGCTAGCGGGAGTCAGGAGGAGCAGTTCTTC.

The J gene is TRBJ1-4, the V gene TRBV2; D perhaps matches TRBD1 (6 bases). CDR1 is SNHLY and CDR2 is FYNNEI in the germline V gene. The CDR3 sequence is 14 residues long. The V and J ends lost 6 bases and 3 bases respectively, with 11 bases between them. Written as DNA, the CDR3 is TGTGCCAGCAGCGGACAGCACCCTAATGAAAAACTGTTTTTT. It yields the protein CASSGQHPNEKLFF.

This clone was recorded only once. This chain connects TRBV2 to TRBJ1-1; perhaps TRBD1 as D (5 bases). V lost 8 bases and J 1 base, leaving 14 bases between the germline ends. The CDR3 is made up of 14 amino acids. Looked up from germline, CDR1 is SNHLY and CDR2 is FYNNEI. CDR3 DNA: TGTGCCAGCCGTGGAGACAGAGCGAACACTGAAGCTTTCTTT. Its protein product is CASRGDRANTEAFF.

The genes are TRBV10-3 and TRBJ2-5, with 10 nucleotides matching TRBD2. Germline V lookup: CDR1 ENHRY, CDR2 SYGVKD. Trimming took 6 bases from V and 4 from J; bases not matched to a gene: 5. The CDR3 runs 14 residues. The CDR3 protein is CAISSLAGVETQYF. Here the CDR3 DNA reads TGTGCCATCAGCTCCCTAGCGGGAGTAGAGACCCAGTACTTC.

The chain is built from TRBV6-5 and TRBJ2-7, with TRBD2 matching over 7 bases. CDR1 and CDR2 from the germline V gene are MNHEY and SVGAGI. V lost 8 bases and J lost 4; bases outside the gene matches: 8. CDR3 length equals 13 residues. The CDR3 is CASRKSGAYEQYF. CDR3 in DNA: TGTGCCAGCCGCAAGAGCGGGGCGTACGAGCAGTACTTC.

V gene TRBV7-9 combines with J gene TRBJ2-5; 9 nucleotides line up with TRBD1. Germline V lookup: CDR1 SEHNR, CDR2 FQNEAQ (reference sequence). There are 14 residues in the CDR3. V shed 5 bases, J shed 4 bases, and the junction held 5 bases outside the gene matches. CDR3 sequence: CASSQQGAGETQYF. CDR3 in DNA: TGTGCCAGCAGCCAACAGGGGGCCGGAGAGACCCAGTACTTC. Using reference TRBV7-9 and TRBJ2-5 for the parts outside the CDR3, the full variable domain is DTGVSQNPRHKITKRGQNVTFRCDPISEHNRLYWYRQTLGQGPEFLTYFQNEAQLEKSRLLSDRFSAERPKGSFSTLEIQRTEQGDSAMYLCASSQQGAGETQYFGPGTRLLVL.

The rearrangement links TRBV9 to TRBJ2-5, with 7 bases aligning to TRBD2. V shed 3 bases and J 4 bases; nucleotides not matched to a gene: 15. This CDR3 comprises 17 residues. The V gene's germline CDR1 is SGDLS and CDR2 YYNGEE. The CDR3 sequence is CASSAPELRGRRETQYF. The CDR3 nucleotides read TGTGCCAGCAGCGCCCCCGAATTGCGGGGGAGAAGAGAGACCCAGTACTTC. Full variable domain (outside the CDR3, taken from reference TRBV9 and TRBJ2-5): DSGVTQTPKHLITATGQRVTLRCSPRSGDLSVYWYQQSLDQGLQFLIQYYNGEERAKGNILERFSAQQFPDLHSELNLSSLELGDSALYFCASSAPELRGRRETQYFGPGTRLLVL.

The chain combines TRBV3-1 (or the pseudogene TRBV3-2) with TRBJ2-2; TRBD2 aligns across 12 bases. J was trimmed by 6 bases and V by 8 bases; bases with no gene match: 16. Germline loops: CDR1 LGHDT, CDR2 YNNKEL (reference sequence). The CDR3 runs to 18 residues. DNA for the CDR3: TGTGCCAGCGGGTCGCGCGTCACTAGCGGGAGGTTAGCCGGGGAGCTGTTTTTT. Its translation: CASGSRVTSGRLAGELFF.

The J gene is TRBJ1-1, the V gene TRBV3-1 (or the pseudogene TRBV3-2); 10 bases fit TRBD1. The CDR3 extends over 14 amino acids. Trimming at V came to 3 bases and at J to 4 bases, leaving 2 bases not matched to a gene. The germline V gene has CDR1 LGHDT and CDR2 YNNKEL (reference sequence). CDR3 sequence: CASSHRDRGTEAFF. For the CDR3, the DNA is TGTGCCAGCAGCCACAGGGACAGGGGCACTGAAGCTTTCTTT.

The V call is TRBV7-8, the J call TRBJ1-1; 8 bases align to TRBD1. The germline CDR1 and CDR2 sequences are SGHVS and FQNEAQ. V shed 4 bases and J 4 bases; nucleotides not matched to a gene: 11. The CDR3 sequence is 16 residues long. The CDR3 reads CASSSDSQGVSTEAFF. The CDR3 DNA reads as TGTGCCAGCAGCTCCGATTCACAGGGGGTGAGCACTGAAGCTTTCTTT. Supplemented by reference TRBV7-8 and TRBJ1-1, the full variable domain reads GAGVSQSPRYKVAKRGQDVALRCDPISGHVSLFWYQQALGQGPEFLTYFQNEAQLDKSGLPSDRFFAERPEGSVSTLKIQRTQQEDSAVYLCASSSDSQGVSTEAFFGQGTRLTVV.

This chain links TRBV3-1 (or the pseudogene TRBV3-2) with TRBJ1-5; D gene unclear. Trimming removed 5 bases at V and 5 bases at J, with 10 bases between. The CDR3 has 13 amino acids. Germline CDR1 is LGHDT and CDR2 is YNNKEL (reference sequence). CDR3: CASSSSPHQPQHF. DNA of the CDR3: TGTGCCAGCAGCTCGAGCCCCCATCAGCCCCAGCATTTT.

J is TRBJ2-2 and V is TRBV29-1, with 7 bases aligning to TRBD1. CDR3 length: 17 residues. V lost 0 bases, J lost 2 bases, and 9 bases stayed unmatched. From germline, CDR1 is SQVTM and CDR2 ANQGSEA. Here the CDR3 DNA reads TGCAGCGTTGAAGAATATTCCGGGACAGTTAACACCGGGGAGCTGTTTTTT. It translates to CSVEEYSGTVNTGELFF.

The V and J genes are TRBV11-2 and TRBJ2-3; maybe TRBD2 (5 bases). Germline V gene sequence: CDR1 SGHAT, CDR2 FQNNGV. V was pared by 3 bases and J by 5 bases, with 15 bases between. CDR3 length: 15 residues. CDR3 coding DNA: TGTGCCAGCAGCTTCGACCGGATCGGGGTAGATACGCAGTATTTT. It encodes CASSFDRIGVDTQYF. The full variable domain, completed using reference TRBV11-2 and TRBJ2-3, is EAGVAQSPRYKIIEKRQSVAFWCNPISGHATLYWYQQILGQGPKLLIQFQNNGVVDDSQLPKDRFSAERLKGVDSTLKIQPAKLEDSAVYLCASSFDRIGVDTQYFGPGTRLTVL.

The rearrangement joins TRBV5-1 to TRBJ1-3; D remains unclear. In germline, CDR1 is SGHRS, CDR2 YFSETQ. The CDR3 loop spans 15 amino acids. The V end lost 1 base, the J end lost 0 bases, and 8 bases lay between the germline ends. CDR3 protein: CASSLLPSSGNTIYF. The CDR3 DNA follows: TGCGCCAGCAGCTTGCTACCGAGCTCTGGAAACACCATATATTTT.

The chain joins TRBV27 to TRBJ1-3; 8 bases are shared with TRBD1. Germline trimming cut 2 bases from V and 3 bases from J; bases unmatched to any gene: 3. The CDR3 runs to 15 residues. The germline V gene has CDR1 MNHEY and CDR2 SMNVEV (reference sequence). CDR3: CASSLQGAGGNTIYF. CDR3 coding DNA: TGTGCCAGCAGTTTACAGGGGGCCGGTGGAAACACCATATATTTT.

The chain recombines TRBV19 with TRBJ1-6; TRBD1 matches 7 bases. There are 15 residues in the CDR3. The V segment lost 6 bases and the J segment 10 bases; nucleotides outside the gene matches: 12. The germline gives CDR1 LNHDA, CDR2 SQIVND (reference sequence). CDR3 DNA: TGTGCCAGTAGGCTTCAAACAGGGGATGGATCACCCCTCCACTTT. Its protein product is CASRLQTGDGSPLHF.

The V gene is TRBV18, the J gene TRBJ1-3; D uncertain. This CDR3 has 15 amino acids. In germline, CDR1 is KGHSH, CDR2 LQKENI. V was shortened by 2 bases and J by 0 bases, with 8 bases between the two germline ends. The CDR3 spells CASSPKQSSGNTIYF. CDR3 sequence (DNA): TGTGCCAGCTCACCAAAACAGAGCTCTGGAAACACCATATATTTT.

This clone turned up a few times. The same CDR3 is also encoded by other DNA sequences in this sample. Here the CDR3 reads CASSPPMGGGNTEAFF. The CDR3 DNA sequence: TGTGCCAGCTCACCACCCATGGGGGGAGGGAACACTGAAGCTTTCTTT. V gene TRBV18 combines with J gene TRBJ1-1; possible D gene TRBD1, 5 bases. Germline-derived CDR1 and CDR2 are KGHSH and LQKENI. Trimming stripped 0 bases from V and 1 base from J, with 12 bases between. The CDR3 is 16 residues long.